This T cell receptor beta chain is drawn from a study of glioma-infiltrating T cells after dendritic cell vaccination. Per the germline V gene, CDR1 is SGDLS and CDR2 is YYNGEE. The trim removed 5 bases at V and 4 bases at J, leaving 5 bases unmatched. CDR3 length: 15 amino acids. Data came from immunoSEQ multiplex PCR; TCRdb stores just in-frame clones and leaves some out. This table has approximately 110,000 clones, 90% appearing once. The sample's time point: after dendritic cell vaccination, including at tumor progression/relapse. The source is a human donor with glioblastoma. The V gene is TRBV9, the J gene TRBJ2-1, with 11 nucleotides matching TRBD2. The source material was blood, sampled after dendritic cell vaccination. The CDR3 DNA follows: TGTGCCAGCAGTCCCGGGACTAGCGGATACAATGAGCAGTTCTTC. Its protein is CASSPGTSGYNEQFF.